This is a list of T cell receptor beta chains from one sample in a study of cytomegalovirus exposure and HLA in healthy donors. The table came from immunoSEQ multiplex PCR; TCRdb's copy has only in-frame clones and leaves some out. The sample includes roughly 170,000 clones, 84% of them seen just once. The source material was PBMCs. The receptors originated from a girl aged 10-17 years in good health and CMV-seropositive. CDR3s include the opening cysteine and the closing phenylalanine or tryptophan. The size entry is marked missing in some rows and otherwise reads once, few, many or a size class.

few	TRBV4-1	TRBJ2-2	CASSPNTRGEGTGELFF
.	TRBV5-1	TRBJ1-1	CASSLGELVNTEAFF
.	TRBV7-3	TRBJ1-4	CASSPAGVTNEKLFF
few	TRBV9	TRBJ1-2	CASSAIDRGQDGYTF
.	TRBV7-9	TRBJ1-1	CASSRGQTEAFF
.	TRBV9	TRBJ2-3	CASSARQGTNTDTQYF
.	TRBV5-1	TRBJ2-3	CASSLDYGGDTQYF
.	TRBV19	TRBJ2-1	CASKGVESSYNEQFF
.	TRBV14	TRBJ2-2	CASSHLGGGPGELFF
.	TRBV27	TRBJ2-5	CASSLGGSSGEAQYF
.	TRBV19	TRBJ2-3	CASSSFRTSGGAEADTQYF
.	TRBV15	TRBJ2-7	CATSRDLGLYEQYF
.	TRBV27	TRBJ2-7	CASSLTPDGTEAYEQYF
.	TRBV19	TRBJ1-1	CASSVDRAGTEAFF
.	TRBV10-1	TRBJ1-2	CASSPGQGPYGYTF
.	TRBV30	TRBJ1-2	CACDKNYGYTF
.	TRBV7-9	TRBJ1-4	CASSLTADSLNEKLFF
.	TRBV6-1	TRBJ2-1	CASCRDRDNEQFF
few	TRBV7-9	TRBJ1-2	CASSFSRDRDYGYTF
.	TRBV11-1	TRBJ1-6	CASSPWTGVESPLHF
.	TRBV18	TRBJ1-5	CASRKQGAEGQPQHF
.	TRBV6-1	TRBJ2-3	CASSEAGVSTDTQYF
.	TRBV6-1	TRBJ2-1	CASRPAGGNEQFF
.	TRBV19	TRBJ1-3	CASSIGRSSGNTIYF
.	TRBV5-8	TRBJ1-5	CASRTPQGRGNQPQHF
.	TRBV30	TRBJ2-7	CAWRQGRYEQYF
.	TRBV5-1	TRBJ1-3	CASSLAPGQGIGNTIYF